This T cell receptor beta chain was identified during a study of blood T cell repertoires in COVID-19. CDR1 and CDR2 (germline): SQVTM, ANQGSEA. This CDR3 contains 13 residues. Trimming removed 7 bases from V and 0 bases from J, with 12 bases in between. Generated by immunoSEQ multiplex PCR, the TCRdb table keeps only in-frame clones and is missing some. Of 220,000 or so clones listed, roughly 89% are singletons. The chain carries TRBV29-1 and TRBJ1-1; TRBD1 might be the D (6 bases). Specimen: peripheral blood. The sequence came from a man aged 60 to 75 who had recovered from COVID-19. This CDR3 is CSASRGMNTEAFF. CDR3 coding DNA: TGCAGCGCCTCGAGGGGGATGAACACTGAAGCTTTCTTT.